A selection of T cell receptor beta chains follows, all from one sample in a study of radiation and T cells in renal cell carcinoma. The method was immunoSEQ multiplex PCR; TCRdb's version includes in-frame clones alone and lacks a portion of them. The sample carries 15,000 to 18,000 clones, around 58% recorded once. The material was tumor tissue, obtained from a patient whose treatment was nephrectomy without radiotherapy. The receptors stem from a man aged 50 to 59 with renal cell carcinoma. Both conserved end residues are part of each CDR3. D genes are given only for firm matches. A row's size may be missing; if present it is once, few, many or a size class.

v_call: TRBV5-4
j_call: TRBJ2-2
d_call: TRBD2
clone_size: -
cdr3_nt: TGTGCCAGCAGCCCGCCTCTAGCGGACACCGGGGAGCTGTTTTTT
cdr3_aa: CASSPPLADTGELFF

v_call: TRBV19
j_call: TRBJ2-5
d_call: TRBD1
clone_size: -
cdr3_nt: TGTGCCAGTAGGCCGTCTGGACAGGGAGGAGAGACCCAGTACTTC
cdr3_aa: CASRPSGQGGETQYF

v_call: TRBV10-3
j_call: TRBJ2-3
d_call: -
clone_size: -
cdr3_nt: TGTGCCATCAGTGACGTACTTGGGGACGCCAACACAGATACGCAGTATTTT
cdr3_aa: CAISDVLGDANTDTQYF

v_call: TRBV30
j_call: TRBJ2-5
d_call: -
clone_size: -
cdr3_nt: TGTGCCTGGAGTACTACCCGGGACCGAGAGACCCAGTACTTC
cdr3_aa: CAWSTTRDRETQYF

v_call: TRBV19
j_call: TRBJ2-1
d_call: -
clone_size: few
cdr3_nt: TGTGCCAGTAGTATAACGCGCGGGTACAATGAGCAGTTCTTC
cdr3_aa: CASSITRGYNEQFF

v_call: TRBV25-1
j_call: TRBJ2-3
d_call: -
clone_size: -
cdr3_nt: TGTGCCAGCAGTGTCGGAGGGTGGGGGGGCACAGATACGCAGTATTTT
cdr3_aa: CASSVGGWGGTDTQYF

v_call: TRBV6-4
j_call: TRBJ2-1
d_call: TRBD2
clone_size: -
cdr3_nt: TGTGCCAGCAGTGACTCTAGCGGGGGGGCCAATGAGCAGTTCTTC
cdr3_aa: CASSDSSGGANEQFF

v_call: TRBV6-5
j_call: TRBJ1-2
d_call: -
clone_size: once
cdr3_nt: TGTGCCAGCAGTTATAGGGATGTCGGCTATGGCTACACCTTC
cdr3_aa: CASSYRDVGYGYTF

v_call: TRBV21-1
j_call: TRBJ1-5
d_call: -
clone_size: -
cdr3_nt: TGTGCCAGCAGCAACTACGGACGGGGCCGCTTAGGCAATCAGCCCCAGCATTTT
cdr3_aa: CASSNYGRGRLGNQPQHF

v_call: TRBV5-6
j_call: TRBJ1-2
d_call: -
clone_size: -
cdr3_nt: TGTGCCAGCAGCTTGCTGGAAGAACAGTATGGCTACACCTTC
cdr3_aa: CASSLLEEQYGYTF

v_call: TRBV5-4
j_call: TRBJ2-7
d_call: -
clone_size: -
cdr3_nt: TGTGCCAGCAGCGAATCCCTAACCCACGAGCAGTACTTC
cdr3_aa: CASSESLTHEQYF

v_call: TRBV18
j_call: TRBJ2-2
d_call: TRBD1
clone_size: -
cdr3_nt: TGTGCCAGCTCACCACGGAACAGGGGCACCGGGGAGCTGTTTTTT
cdr3_aa: CASSPRNRGTGELFF

v_call: TRBV27
j_call: TRBJ2-1
d_call: TRBD2
clone_size: -
cdr3_nt: TGTGCCAGCAGTTTACTACAGCGGGGGGACTACAATGAGCAGTTCTTC
cdr3_aa: CASSLLQRGDYNEQFF

v_call: TRBV5-1
j_call: TRBJ2-7
d_call: TRBD2
clone_size: -
cdr3_nt: TGCGCCAGCAGCTCCTCGGGACTAGCGGGAGGAAGCCACGAGCAGTACTTC
cdr3_aa: CASSSSGLAGGSHEQYF

v_call: TRBV4-1
j_call: TRBJ2-1
d_call: -
clone_size: few
cdr3_nt: TGCGCCAGCAGCCAAGAGGGGTCGATGTCCTACAATGAGCAGTTCTTC
cdr3_aa: CASSQEGSMSYNEQFF

v_call: TRBV5-4
j_call: TRBJ1-2
d_call: TRBD1
clone_size: -
cdr3_nt: TGTGCCAGCAGCTTAATAGGACAGGGTTATGGCTACACCTTC
cdr3_aa: CASSLIGQGYGYTF

v_call: TRBV9
j_call: TRBJ1-1
d_call: -
clone_size: -
cdr3_nt: TGTGCCAGCAGCCCAGGCGGCAGGGTGAACACTGAAGCTTTCTTT
cdr3_aa: CASSPGGRVNTEAFF

v_call: TRBV27
j_call: TRBJ2-3
d_call: -
clone_size: -
cdr3_nt: TGTGCCAGCAGTTTATCGGTCGCAGGGGGGGATACGCAGTATTTT
cdr3_aa: CASSLSVAGGDTQYF

v_call: TRBV7-2
j_call: TRBJ2-2
d_call: TRBD1
clone_size: -
cdr3_nt: TGCGCCAGCAGCCAAGATGCCGACAGGGAAGGCGGGGAGCTGTTTTTT
cdr3_aa: CASSQDADREGGELFF

v_call: TRBV6-5
j_call: TRBJ1-6
d_call: TRBD1
clone_size: -
cdr3_nt: TGTGCCAGCAGTTCGGACAGGGTCTATAATTCACCCCTCCACTTT
cdr3_aa: CASSSDRVYNSPLHF

v_call: TRBV7-8
j_call: TRBJ1-1
d_call: -
clone_size: -
cdr3_nt: TGTGCCAGCAGCTTAGGCGGGGGGGGCACTGAAGCTTTCTTT
cdr3_aa: CASSLGGGGTEAFF

v_call: TRBV14
j_call: TRBJ2-6
d_call: -
clone_size: once
cdr3_nt: TGTGCCAGCAGCCCAAGACGGGATTCTGACAAAACTGGGGCCAACGTCCTGACTTTC
cdr3_aa: CASSPRRDSDKTGANVLTF

v_call: TRBV30
j_call: TRBJ1-2
d_call: TRBD1
clone_size: few
cdr3_nt: TGTGCCTGGAGTGTACGGGACAGCAAGAACTATGGCTACACCTTC
cdr3_aa: CAWSVRDSKNYGYTF

v_call: TRBV13
j_call: TRBJ2-7
d_call: TRBD2
clone_size: -
cdr3_nt: TGTGCCAGCAGAATTCGCCTAGCGGGAGCCGAGCAGTACTTC
cdr3_aa: CASRIRLAGAEQYF

v_call: TRBV5-6
j_call: TRBJ2-7
d_call: TRBD2
clone_size: -
cdr3_nt: TGTGCCAGCAGCTTGAGTGGACTAGCGGGAGCATCCGAGCAGTACTTC
cdr3_aa: CASSLSGLAGASEQYF

v_call: TRBV9
j_call: TRBJ2-7
d_call: -
clone_size: -
cdr3_nt: TGTGCCAGCAGCGCCCGACTTACCTCCTCAAACTACGAGCAGTACTTC
cdr3_aa: CASSARLTSSNYEQYF

v_call: TRBV18
j_call: TRBJ1-5
d_call: -
clone_size: once
cdr3_nt: TGTGCCAGCTCACCACCGAGCAGGGCGTTAGGCAATCAGCCCCAGCATTTT
cdr3_aa: CASSPPSRALGNQPQHF

v_call: TRBV5-4
j_call: TRBJ2-2
d_call: TRBD1
clone_size: -
cdr3_nt: TGTGCCAGCAGCTTATTCGACAGGGACACCGGGGAGCTGTTTTTT
cdr3_aa: CASSLFDRDTGELFF

v_call: TRBV4-1
j_call: TRBJ1-1
d_call: -
clone_size: -
cdr3_nt: TGCGCCAGCAGCCAAGATTCAGGGGCAGGAAGGACTGAAGCTTTCTTT
cdr3_aa: CASSQDSGAGRTEAFF

v_call: TRBV4-2
j_call: TRBJ2-7
d_call: TRBD1
clone_size: -
cdr3_nt: TGTGCCAGCAGCCAAGAGGGACAGAGCTCCTACGAGCAGTACTTC
cdr3_aa: CASSQEGQSSYEQYF

v_call: TRBV2
j_call: TRBJ1-5
d_call: -
clone_size: few
cdr3_nt: TGTGCCAGCAGCCCGTATCAGAATCAGCCCCAGCATTTT
cdr3_aa: CASSPYQNQPQHF

v_call: TRBV4-3
j_call: TRBJ2-1
d_call: -
clone_size: -
cdr3_nt: TGCGCCAGCAGCCAATCCGCGCTGGTTAATGAGCAGTTCTTC
cdr3_aa: CASSQSALVNEQFF

v_call: TRBV10-3
j_call: TRBJ2-1
d_call: TRBD1
clone_size: few
cdr3_nt: TGTGCCATCAGGCCCGGACAGGGAAGGAATGAGCAGTTCTTC
cdr3_aa: CAIRPGQGRNEQFF

v_call: TRBV2
j_call: TRBJ2-7
d_call: -
clone_size: -
cdr3_nt: TGTGCCAGCGGCTTAATCTACGAGCAGTACTTC
cdr3_aa: CASGLIYEQYF

v_call: TRBV5-1
j_call: TRBJ2-5
d_call: -
clone_size: -
cdr3_nt: TGCGCCAGCAGCCCCGGGGGGCAGCAAGAGACCCAGTACTTC
cdr3_aa: CASSPGGQQETQYF

v_call: TRBV5-1
j_call: TRBJ1-1
d_call: -
clone_size: few
cdr3_nt: TGCGCCAGCAGCTTGGATTTAGGGACTGAAGCTTTCTTT
cdr3_aa: CASSLDLGTEAFF

v_call: TRBV11-2
j_call: TRBJ2-5
d_call: -
clone_size: few
cdr3_nt: TGTGCCAGCAGCGCAGGGGGAGGGACCCAGTACTTC
cdr3_aa: CASSAGGGTQYF

v_call: TRBV27
j_call: TRBJ1-1
d_call: -
clone_size: -
cdr3_nt: TGTGCCAGCAGTTTCCAGGGGAGGGACACTGAAGCTTTCTTT
cdr3_aa: CASSFQGRDTEAFF

v_call: TRBV6-1
j_call: TRBJ1-2
d_call: TRBD1
clone_size: -
cdr3_nt: TGTGCCAGCAGATCAGACAGGGCTAAGGGCTACACCTTC
cdr3_aa: CASRSDRAKGYTF

v_call: TRBV11-3
j_call: TRBJ2-5
d_call: TRBD2
clone_size: -
cdr3_nt: TGTGCCAGCAGCTTAGATCTCGGAGCGGGACAAGAGACCCAGTACTTC
cdr3_aa: CASSLDLGAGQETQYF

v_call: TRBV14
j_call: TRBJ2-7
d_call: -
clone_size: large
cdr3_nt: TGTGCCAGCAGCCAAATCGACGAGCAGTACTTC
cdr3_aa: CASSQIDEQYF

v_call: TRBV7-6
j_call: TRBJ2-1
d_call: -
clone_size: -
cdr3_nt: TGTGCCAGCAGCCCAGGTGGGGCTTCTGCTTACAATGAGCAGTTCTTC
cdr3_aa: CASSPGGASAYNEQFF

v_call: TRBV5-4
j_call: TRBJ1-2
d_call: TRBD1
clone_size: -
cdr3_nt: TGTGCCAGCAGCTTAAAGGGACAGGCCCTTAACTATGGCTACACCTTC
cdr3_aa: CASSLKGQALNYGYTF

v_call: TRBV27
j_call: TRBJ2-5
d_call: TRBD2
clone_size: -
cdr3_nt: TGTGCCAGCAGTTTAGTTTCTTCTAGCGGGGGGATAAAGACCCAGTACTTC
cdr3_aa: CASSLVSSSGGIKTQYF

v_call: TRBV5-1
j_call: TRBJ1-2
d_call: -
clone_size: -
cdr3_nt: TGCGCCAGCAGCCTCAGGGGTGCCGACTATGGCTACACCTTC
cdr3_aa: CASSLRGADYGYTF

v_call: TRBV28
j_call: TRBJ1-5
d_call: TRBD1
clone_size: once
cdr3_nt: TGTGCCAGCAGTCCGGACAGGGGTGGTCAGCCCCAGCATTTT
cdr3_aa: CASSPDRGGQPQHF

v_call: TRBV21-1
j_call: TRBJ2-1
d_call: -
clone_size: -
cdr3_nt: TGTGCCAGCAGCAAAGTCGTGGGGAGCTCCTACAATGAGCAGTTCTTC
cdr3_aa: CASSKVVGSSYNEQFF

v_call: TRBV6-5
j_call: TRBJ2-1
d_call: -
clone_size: -
cdr3_nt: TGTGCCAGCAAATCCCGCCTCAATGAGCAGTTCTTC
cdr3_aa: CASKSRLNEQFF

v_call: TRBV5-4
j_call: TRBJ2-3
d_call: -
clone_size: -
cdr3_nt: TGTGCCAGCGTTGGGGGGGGACAGAGTCCCGGTGGCACAGATACGCAGTATTTT
cdr3_aa: CASVGGGQSPGGTDTQYF

v_call: TRBV6-5
j_call: TRBJ2-2
d_call: -
clone_size: -
cdr3_nt: TGTGCCAGCAGTTACGTGTACACCGGGGAGCTGTTTTTT
cdr3_aa: CASSYVYTGELFF

v_call: TRBV6-5
j_call: TRBJ2-7
d_call: -
clone_size: -
cdr3_nt: TGTGCCAGCAGTTACGGCGACGCTAACCAGGAGCAGTACTTC
cdr3_aa: CASSYGDANQEQYF

v_call: TRBV7-2
j_call: TRBJ1-5
d_call: -
clone_size: -
cdr3_nt: TGTGCCAGCAGCCCAACGGCAGGGCCTAATCAGCCCCAGCATTTT
cdr3_aa: CASSPTAGPNQPQHF

v_call: TRBV6-4
j_call: TRBJ2-5
d_call: -
clone_size: -
cdr3_nt: TGTGCCAGCAAGAGGGTTGGGGAGACCCAGTACTTC
cdr3_aa: CASKRVGETQYF

v_call: TRBV6-5
j_call: TRBJ1-1
d_call: -
clone_size: -
cdr3_nt: TGTGCCAGCAGCCTCCGGGGGCGGGACACTGAAGCTTTCTTT
cdr3_aa: CASSLRGRDTEAFF

v_call: TRBV5-1
j_call: TRBJ2-5
d_call: TRBD2
clone_size: -
cdr3_nt: TGCGCCAGCAGCAAAAGCGGGAGGAAAGAGACCCAGTACTTC
cdr3_aa: CASSKSGRKETQYF

v_call: TRBV9
j_call: TRBJ2-1
d_call: TRBD2
clone_size: large
cdr3_nt: TGTGCCAGCAGCGTAGTCGGCCGACTAGCGGGCAATGAGCAGTTCTTC
cdr3_aa: CASSVVGRLAGNEQFF

v_call: TRBV11-2
j_call: TRBJ2-7
d_call: -
clone_size: -
cdr3_nt: TGTGCCAGCAGCTTAGGTGGACCTCTGAACGAGCAGTACTTC
cdr3_aa: CASSLGGPLNEQYF

v_call: TRBV21-1
j_call: TRBJ2-1
d_call: -
clone_size: medium-sized
cdr3_nt: TGTGCCAGCAGCTCAGAGGACGGCGACAATGAGCAGTTCTTC
cdr3_aa: CASSSEDGDNEQFF

v_call: TRBV6-6
j_call: TRBJ1-1
d_call: TRBD1
clone_size: -
cdr3_nt: TGTGCCAGCAGGGGGACAGCTAACACTGAAGCTTTCTTT
cdr3_aa: CASRGTANTEAFF